What follows is one T cell receptor (beta chain) and its context. V was pared by 3 bases and J by 4 bases, with 14 bases of the junction left unmatched. Germline CDR1 and CDR2: SGHAT and FQNNGV. This CDR3 has 17 residues. This record belongs to a study of shared clonotypes between healthy human individuals. The DNA input per sorted-subset replicate PCR was about 220 ng, corresponding to tens of thousands of T cell genomes. Some clones are missing from TCRdb's copy, which holds only in-frame ones; the method was immunoSEQ multiplex PCR. Among millions of clones listed, approximately 92% were seen once.

The rearrangement links TRBV11-2 to TRBJ1-1; 7 bases are shared with TRBD1. The sequence came from a man aged 18 to 35 in good health. The material sequenced was naive CD4+ T cells sorted from blood. Noted subset: CD45RA+ positively selected. CDR3 nucleotides: TGTGCCAGCAGCTTCCCCCTCACAGGGGTCCTTGTCACTGAAGCTTTCTTT. Its protein is CASSFPLTGVLVTEAFF.